This T cell receptor beta chain was identified during a study of cytomegalovirus exposure and HLA in healthy donors. Study findings and constraints: Earlier analysis looked at TCR beta V segments, and most were productive about 87% or about 30% of the time. Later on, a genetic analysis was performed. It linked a missense variant in DCLRE1C with V- and J-gene trimming of TCR beta. It was reported that the classifier diagnosed cytomegalovirus status with high specificity and sensitivity in both the original and validation cohorts.

Researchers ran the PCR with 60 Vbeta and 13 Jbeta primers. Repertoires were generated with immunoSEQ multiplex PCR, while TCRdb's copy carries only in-frame clones and drops some. The sample lists 150,000 or so clones; roughly 75% were seen once. V trimming: 3 bases; J trimming: 0 bases; junction bases outside the gene matches: 12. From germline, CDR1 is WNHNN and CDR2 SYGVQD (reference sequence). The CDR3 sequence is 18 residues long. About this clone itself: What it binds is not known.

The sequence was obtained from a female donor in good health and CMV-seronegative. This rearrangement joins TRBV10-1 to TRBJ2-5; 8 bases are shared with TRBD2. Input material: PBMCs. CDR3 sequence (DNA): TGCGCCAGCAGTGACCCGGTGGGTAGCGGGATGTACCAAGAGACCCAGTACTTC. It specifies CASSDPVGSGMYQETQYF.